This T cell receptor (beta chain) was recovered during a study of a mutant IDH1 vaccine in newly diagnosed glioma. Whole-study context: Males made up roughly 60% and females about 40% of treated patients, whose mean age was about 37 years.

The time point denotes: baseline, week 1 (first vaccination visit). Treatment in this sample: pre-vaccination baseline after standard-of-care therapy. Sequencing was performed with immunoSEQ multiplex PCR; in TCRdb, only in-frame clones are kept and a portion is missing. The sample holds over 80,000 clones; roughly 89% are singletons and the top ten take roughly 0.58%. This clone was counted between two and nine times. V gave up 6 bases and J gave up 3 bases; unmatched junction bases: 8. The CDR3 consists of 15 residues. Germline lookup yields CDR1 KGHSH and CDR2 LQKENI. The starting material was PBMCs, obtained from a glioma patient treated with radiotherapy, temozolomide or both. The TCR was taken from a woman aged 45-65 years with glioma. The genes are TRBV18 and TRBJ2-1; 7 nucleotides line up with TRBD1. The CDR3 DNA is TGTGCCAGCTCCCCAGTCCGGGACAGCTACAATGAGCAGTTCTTC. Its translation is CASSPVRDSYNEQFF.